A selection of T cell receptor beta chains follows, all from one sample in a study of blood T cell repertoires in COVID-19. The protocol was immunoSEQ multiplex PCR, while the TCRdb copy is restricted to in-frame clones and leaves out a portion. The sample has more than 60,000 clones; about 91% are singletons. Sequences were obtained from peripheral blood. These receptors were obtained from a woman aged 45 to 65 with active COVID-19. Each CDR3 is given with its conserved first and last residue. A D gene is named only where the DNA matches it firmly. Not all rows give a size; the values are once, few, many and, for expanded clones, a class.

D: .
J: TRBJ1-6
size: .
V: TRBV5-6
CDR3: CASSLTGNRSPLHF
DNA: TGTGCCAGCAGCTTGACCGGGAATAGGTCACCCCTCCACTTT

D: .
J: TRBJ1-1
size: .
V: TRBV5-6
CDR3: CASSPDGFGDTEAFF
DNA: TGTGCCAGCAGCCCCGATGGGTTTGGAGACACTGAAGCTTTCTTT

D: TRBD1
J: TRBJ1-3
size: .
V: TRBV19
CDR3: CASGRDRETPSSF
DNA: TGTGCCAGTGGGCGGGACAGGGAAACTCCCTCGTCCTTT

D: TRBD1
J: TRBJ1-1
size: .
V: TRBV11-2
CDR3: CASSSRTGSNTEAFF
DNA: TGTGCCAGCAGCTCGCGGACAGGGTCTAACACTGAAGCTTTCTTT

D: .
J: TRBJ2-1
size: once
V: TRBV19
CDR3: CASSRVSSYNEQFF
DNA: TGTGCCAGTTCCAGGGTAAGCTCCTACAATGAGCAGTTCTTC

D: .
J: TRBJ2-7
size: .
V: TRBV5-1
CDR3: CASSLPRDTQLGSYEQYF
DNA: TGCGCCAGCAGTTTACCTCGGGACACACAATTAGGGTCCTACGAGCAGTACTTC

D: .
J: TRBJ2-5
size: .
V: TRBV4-2
CDR3: CASSQDREIVGTQYF
DNA: TGTGCCAGCAGCCAAGATAGGGAGATAGTGGGGACCCAGTACTTC

D: TRBD2
J: TRBJ2-7
size: .
V: TRBV19
CDR3: CASSPGTSVSSYEQYF
DNA: TGTGCCAGTAGTCCCGGGACTAGCGTGAGCTCCTACGAGCAGTACTTC

D: TRBD2
J: TRBJ2-2
size: .
V: TRBV5-1
CDR3: CASSSSGRGDTGELFF
DNA: TGCGCCAGCAGCTCTAGCGGGAGGGGAGACACCGGGGAGCTGTTTTTT

D: .
J: TRBJ1-2
size: .
V: TRBV11-1
CDR3: CASSPGGYGYTF
DNA: TGTGCCAGCAGCCCCGGGGGCTATGGCTACACCTTC

D: .
J: TRBJ1-6
size: .
V: TRBV11-2
CDR3: CASSSLREGSPLHF
DNA: TGTGCCAGCAGCTCTCTCAGGGAAGGCTCACCCCTCCACTTT

D: TRBD1
J: TRBJ1-1
size: .
V: TRBV7-9
CDR3: CASSLDGAGGTEAFF
DNA: TGTGCCAGCAGCTTAGACGGCGCAGGGGGCACTGAAGCTTTCTTT

D: TRBD2
J: TRBJ2-2
size: .
V: TRBV24-1
CDR3: CATSDGGGRDGNTGELFF
DNA: TGTGCCACCAGTGACGGGGGAGGGAGAGACGGGAACACCGGGGAGCTGTTTTTT

D: .
J: TRBJ2-7
size: .
V: TRBV19
CDR3: CASLLYEQYF
DNA: TGTGCCAGCTTACTCTACGAGCAGTACTTC

D: .
J: TRBJ2-4
size: .
V: TRBV11-2
CDR3: CASSLSEGGNIQYF
DNA: TGTGCCAGCAGCTTAAGTGAGGGTGGAAACATTCAGTACTTC

D: .
J: TRBJ2-7
size: few
V: TRBV11-2
CDR3: CASRNSGTNSYEQYF
DNA: TGTGCCAGCAGGAATTCCGGGACAAACTCCTACGAGCAGTACTTC